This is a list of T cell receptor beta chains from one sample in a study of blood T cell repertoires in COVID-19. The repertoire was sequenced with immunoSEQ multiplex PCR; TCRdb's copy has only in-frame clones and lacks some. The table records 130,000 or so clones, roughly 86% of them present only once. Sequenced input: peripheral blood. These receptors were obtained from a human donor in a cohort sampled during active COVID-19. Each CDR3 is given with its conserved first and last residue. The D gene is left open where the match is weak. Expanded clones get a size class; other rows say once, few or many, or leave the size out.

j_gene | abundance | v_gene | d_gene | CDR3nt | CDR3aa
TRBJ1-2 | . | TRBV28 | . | TGTGCCAGCAGTTGGGGGACACGGAATTATGGCTACACCTTC | CASSWGTRNYGYTF
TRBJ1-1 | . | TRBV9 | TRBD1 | TGTGCCAGCAGGTTGGGGGACGGGACAGGGATTACCAGCACTGAAGCTTTCTTT | CASRLGDGTGITSTEAFF
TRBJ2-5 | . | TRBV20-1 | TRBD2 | TGCAGTCCAGCGGGGGGAAAGACCCAGTACTTC | CSPAGGKTQYF
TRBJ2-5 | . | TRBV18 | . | TGTGCCAGCTCACTAGTTCAAGAGACCCAGTACTTC | CASSLVQETQYF
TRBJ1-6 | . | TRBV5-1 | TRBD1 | TGCGCCAGCAGCTTGTATACCCGGGACAGGGGCTGGAATTCACCCCTCCACTTT | CASSLYTRDRGWNSPLHF
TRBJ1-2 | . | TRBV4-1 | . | TGCGCCAGCAGCCCCCCCACAGGGCCCTATGGCTACACCTTC | CASSPPTGPYGYTF
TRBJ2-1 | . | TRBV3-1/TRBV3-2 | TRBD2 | TGTGCCAGCAGCGTTAGCCGGGGGGGGCCTTTTGAGCAGTTCTTC | CASSVSRGGPFEQFF
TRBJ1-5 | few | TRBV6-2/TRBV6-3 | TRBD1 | TGTGCCAGCAGTTACAGGGGACAGGTAATGAGCAATCAGCCCCAGCATTTT | CASSYRGQVMSNQPQHF
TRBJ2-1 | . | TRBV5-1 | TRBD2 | TGCGCCAGCAGCCCTAAGACTAGCGGGGTTGCGAATGAGCAGTTCTTC | CASSPKTSGVANEQFF
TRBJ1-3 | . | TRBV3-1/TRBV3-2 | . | TGTGCCAGCAGCCATGCCCCCGGGGGGTCTGGAAACACCATATATTTT | CASSHAPGGSGNTIYF
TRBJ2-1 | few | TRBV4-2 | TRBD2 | TGTGCCAGCAGCCAATCGGTTGCGGGGGGGGTGTCCAATGAGCAGTTCTTC | CASSQSVAGGVSNEQFF
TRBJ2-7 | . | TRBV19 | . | TGTGCCAGTAGTACCTCCCCAGGGGCATCCTACGAGCAGTACTTC | CASSTSPGASYEQYF
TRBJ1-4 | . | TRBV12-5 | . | TGTGCTAGTGGTTTGGTACCGGGTGCGTGGAGGGAAAAACTGTTTTTT | CASGLVPGAWREKLFF
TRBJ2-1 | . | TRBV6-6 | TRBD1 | TGTGCCAGCAGACACGGGGACAGTATATACAATGAGCAGTTCTTC | CASRHGDSIYNEQFF
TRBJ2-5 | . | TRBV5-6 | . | TGTGCCAGCAGCTCCCCCAGGGAGGCGGAGACCCAGTACTTC | CASSSPREAETQYF
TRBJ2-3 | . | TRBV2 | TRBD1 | TGTGCCAGCAGTGTAGGGGACAGGGGGGGAGATACGCAGTATTTT | CASSVGDRGGDTQYF
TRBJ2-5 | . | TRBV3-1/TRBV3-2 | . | TGTGCCAGCAGCAGCGGGACATGGATTGGGACCCAGTACTTC | CASSSGTWIGTQYF
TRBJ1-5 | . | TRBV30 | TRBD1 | TGTGCCTGGAGTGTAGGCGGGACAGGGAATCAGCCCCAGCATTTT | CAWSVGGTGNQPQHF
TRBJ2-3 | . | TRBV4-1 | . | TGCGCCAGCAGCCAAGCGGCGGCCCGCACAGATACGCAGTATTTT | CASSQAAARTDTQYF
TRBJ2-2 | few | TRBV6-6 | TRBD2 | TGTGCCAGCAGCCTCACTAGCGGAAGGACCGGGGAGCTGTTTTTT | CASSLTSGRTGELFF